These 26 T cell receptor beta chains were all obtained from the same sample, sequenced in a study of cytomegalovirus exposure and HLA in healthy donors. A multiplex PCR was run with 60 Vbeta primers and 13 Jbeta primers. Repertoires were generated with immunoSEQ multiplex PCR, while TCRdb's copy carries only in-frame clones and drops some. The sample carries roughly 130,000 clones, 75% to 85% recorded once. Input material: PBMCs. Source of these receptors: a man aged 40-50 years in good health and CMV-seronegative.

The J gene is TRBJ1-3, the V gene TRBV19, with unresolved D. The V end lost 3 bases, the J end lost 1 base, and 7 bases lay between the germline ends. Germline V gene sequence: CDR1 LNHDA, CDR2 SQIVND (reference sequence). This CDR3 has 14 residues. The CDR3 sequence: CASSMVESGNTIYF. DNA of the CDR3: TGTGCCAGTAGTATGGTAGAGTCTGGAAACACCATATATTTT.

V usage is TRBV2 and J usage is TRBJ2-1; no reliable D call. Trimming cost V 6 bases and J 4 bases, with 4 bases left between them. Germline lookup yields CDR1 SNHLY and CDR2 FYNNEI. The length of the CDR3 is 11 residues. The CDR3 region has the DNA TGTGCCAGCAGGGAGTACAATGAGCAGTTCTTC. Protein product: CASREYNEQFF.

The chain joins TRBV4-1 to TRBJ2-7, with 14 bases matching TRBD2. The V segment lost 6 bases and the J segment 4 bases; nucleotides outside the gene matches: 8. Germline loops: CDR1 MGHRA, CDR2 YSYEKL. The CDR3 runs 16 residues. CDR3 sequence: CASSLGLAGEGYEQYF. CDR3 nucleotides: TGCGCCAGCAGTCTGGGACTAGCGGGAGAAGGGTACGAGCAGTACTTC.

This clone was detected once. The chain has TRBV7-2 and TRBJ2-5; 8 nucleotides line up with TRBD2. This CDR3 spans 16 amino acids. Looked up from germline, CDR1 is SGHTA and CDR2 is FQGNSA. V lost 4 bases and J lost 2; bases outside the gene matches: 9. This CDR3 reads CASSSGLAVRQETQYF. For the CDR3, the DNA is TGTGCCAGCAGCTCCGGACTAGCTGTTAGGCAAGAGACCCAGTACTTC.

The chain combines TRBV28 with TRBJ2-7, with 12 bases identical to TRBD2. This CDR3 is 17 amino acids long. The J segment lost 2 bases and the V segment lost 4 bases, leaving 9 bases of the junction unmatched. Germline V CDR1 and CDR2: MDHEN, SYDVKM. CDR3 residues: CASSSPALAGGPYEQYF. CDR3 bases: TGTGCCAGCAGTTCCCCAGCGCTAGCGGGAGGGCCCTACGAGCAGTACTTC.

The V and J genes are TRBV15 and TRBJ2-7; D perhaps matches TRBD2 (6 bases). CDR1 LNHNV and CDR2 YYDKDF come from the germline V gene (reference sequence). This CDR3 has 12 amino acids. V lost 6 bases to trimming and J lost 6 bases, with 12 bases between them. The CDR3 DNA follows: TGTGCCACCAGTCAGACTAGTCGCGAGCAGTACTTC. This encodes CATSQTSREQYF. Filled out from reference TRBV15 and TRBJ2-7, the complete variable domain reads DAMVIQNPRYQVTQFGKPVTLSCSQTLNHNVMYWYQQKSSQAPKLLFHYYDKDFNNEADTPDNFQSRRPNTSFCFLDIRSPGLGDTAMYLCATSQTSREQYFGPGTRLTVT.

The chain recombines TRBV28 with TRBJ2-7; perhaps TRBD1 as D (5 bases). Per the germline V gene, CDR1 is MDHEN and CDR2 is SYDVKM. The CDR3 is 14 amino acids. Deletions cut 1 base from V and 3 bases from J, with 10 bases between. CDR3 coding DNA: TGTGCCAGCAGTTTATCATCAGGGTACTACGAGCAGTACTTC. The encoded protein is CASSLSSGYYEQYF.

In its sample, this clone was seen once. This chain uses TRBV18 with TRBJ2-7; 7 nucleotides match TRBD1. Germline CDR1 KGHSH, CDR2 LQKENI. The CDR3 sequence is 14 residues long. Trimming took 3 bases from V and 0 from J; bases not matched to a gene: 2. The CDR3 is CASSPGQDSYEQYF. The CDR3 DNA follows: TGTGCCAGCTCACCCGGACAGGACTCCTACGAGCAGTACTTC.

The chain combines TRBV28 with TRBJ2-2; 14 bases are a match to TRBD2. The CDR3 is 18 amino acids. CDR1 is MDHEN, CDR2 SYDVKM, per germline. V lost 5 bases and J lost 7; bases outside the gene matches: 12. The DNA for the CDR3 is TGTGCCAGCAGTGGACTAGCGGGGGGCTCACTCGTGATCGGGGAGCTGTTTTTT. Translating it yields CASSGLAGGSLVIGELFF.

The V gene is TRBV27, the J gene TRBJ2-3, with TRBD2 matching 7 bases. Germline trimming cut 2 bases from V and 6 bases from J; bases unmatched to any gene: 11. The CDR3 is made up of 16 amino acids. Germline CDR1 reads MNHEY; CDR2 reads SMNVEV (reference sequence). In nucleotides, the CDR3 is TGTGCCAGCAGTTTAGGGCTTGCGGGGAGGGCCGATACGCAGTATTTT. Translated: CASSLGLAGRADTQYF.

The chain links TRBV4-2 to TRBJ1-5; 7 positions match TRBD1. Germline values: CDR1 LGHNA, CDR2 YNFKEQ. V shed 6 bases, J shed 6 bases, and the junction held 11 bases outside the gene matches. The length of the CDR3 is 15 residues. The CDR3: CASRFDREEGQPQHF. In nucleotides, the CDR3 is TGTGCCAGCAGATTCGACAGGGAGGAGGGTCAGCCCCAGCATTTT.

This chain joins TRBV9 and TRBJ2-2; the D is unclear. V gave up 0 bases and J gave up 3 bases, with 6 bases separating them. Germline V gene sequence: CDR1 SGDLS, CDR2 YYNGEE. This CDR3 is built from 14 residues. For the CDR3, the DNA is TGTGCCAGCAGCGTAGCCCCAGACACCGGGGAGCTGTTTTTT. The encoded protein is CASSVAPDTGELFF.

The V gene is TRBV18, the J gene TRBJ1-1, with TRBD1 as a possible D gene (6 bases). Germline assignment: CDR1 KGHSH and CDR2 LQKENI. This CDR3 is 14 amino acids long. V lost 5 bases and J lost 2, with 12 bases in between. Here the CDR3 DNA reads TGTGCCAGCTCATCATGGACAGCTAACACTGAAGCTTTCTTT. Amino acids: CASSSWTANTEAFF.

The chain joins TRBV5-6 to TRBJ2-1; 9 bases are shared with TRBD2. The germline gives CDR1 SGHDT, CDR2 YYEEEE. V dropped 3 bases and J dropped 8; count of bases not matched to a gene: 18. The CDR3 is 18 residues long. The CDR3, as DNA: TGTGCCAGCAGCTCCCTGGGGCCGCGGGAGGGTCTGGCGTATGAGCAGTTCTTC. Its protein product is CASSSLGPREGLAYEQFF.

The rearrangement uses TRBV6-5 and TRBJ2-7, with 10 bases matching TRBD2. Germline trimming cut 6 bases from V and 6 bases from J; bases unmatched to any gene: 11. This CDR3 is built from 15 residues. Germline values: CDR1 MNHEY, CDR2 SVGAGI. This CDR3 reads CASSSSSGSMGEQYF. The CDR3, as DNA: TGTGCCAGCAGCAGTTCTAGCGGGAGTATGGGCGAGCAGTACTTC.

The chain uses TRBV19 and TRBJ1-2, with 7 bases aligning to TRBD1. Per the germline V gene, CDR1 is LNHDA and CDR2 is SQIVND (reference sequence). The J segment lost 4 bases and the V segment lost 7 bases, leaving 6 bases of the junction unmatched. The CDR3 sequence is 13 residues long. The CDR3 loop is CASTPTGIYGYTF. The CDR3, as DNA: TGTGCCAGTACCCCGACAGGGATCTATGGCTACACCTTC.

This rearrangement joins TRBV18 to TRBJ1-5; TRBD1 aligns across 7 bases. CDR1 KGHSH and CDR2 LQKENI come from the germline V gene. The J segment lost 5 bases and the V segment lost 6 bases, leaving 7 bases of the junction unmatched. CDR3 length: 14 residues. CDR3 loop: CASSPVQGDQPQHF. The CDR3, as DNA: TGTGCCAGCTCCCCCGTGCAGGGGGATCAGCCCCAGCATTTT.

The chain is built from TRBV27 and TRBJ2-7, with D perhaps TRBD1 (6 bases). Germline values: CDR1 MNHEY, CDR2 SMNVEV (reference sequence). Trimming removed 8 bases from V and 1 base from J, with 12 bases in between. This CDR3 is built from 13 residues. DNA for the CDR3: TGTGCCAGCGGTACAGGGAGTTCCTACGAGCAGTACTTC. This codes for CASGTGSSYEQYF.

V and J are TRBV5-1 and TRBJ1-1; D might be TRBD1 (6 bases). Trimming removed 7 bases from V and 3 bases from J, with 16 bases in between. CDR3 length equals 14 residues. Germline assignment: CDR1 SGHRS and CDR2 YFSETQ. DNA of the CDR3: TGCGCCAGCCACCGCGGACAGCTTCACACTGAAGCTTTCTTT. It is translated as CASHRGQLHTEAFF.

The chain employs TRBV7-9 and TRBJ1-3, with D possibly TRBD1 on 5 matching bases. Between the trimmed V and J ends, which lost 5 bases and 4 bases, there was a span of 15 bases. The CDR3 contains 15 residues. The germline gives CDR1 SEHNR, CDR2 FQNEAQ (reference sequence). CDR3 amino acids: CASSPGDFAGNTIYF. The CDR3 DNA reads TGTGCCAGCAGCCCCGGGGACTTCGCCGGAAACACCATATATTTT.

The chain is built from TRBV4-2 and TRBJ2-7, with TRBD1 as a possible D gene (6 bases). The germline V gene encodes CDR1 LGHNA and CDR2 YNFKEQ. CDR3 length: 14 residues. The ends were cut back, 2 bases at V and 1 base at J, with 9 bases in the middle. CDR3 in amino acids: CASSQTDSSYEQYF. The CDR3 coding sequence is TGTGCCAGCAGCCAAACGGACAGTTCCTACGAGCAGTACTTC.

The V gene is TRBV7-2, the J gene TRBJ2-3; 12 bases match TRBD2. V shed 5 bases and J 7 bases; nucleotides not matched to a gene: 13. The length of the CDR3 is 17 residues. Germline-derived CDR1 and CDR2 are SGHTA and FQGNSA. The chain's CDR3 is CASSEAPASGGAYTQYF. The CDR3 nucleotides read TGTGCCAGCAGCGAAGCCCCCGCTAGCGGGGGGGCCTATACGCAGTATTTT.

The V and J genes are TRBV28 and TRBJ1-1, with a weak D call TRBD1 (6 bases). V was cut by 6 bases and J by 3 bases, with 20 bases left in between. Looked up from germline, CDR1 is MDHEN and CDR2 is SYDVKM. The CDR3 spans 16 residues. CDR3 protein: CASRSGAAGDYTEAFF. The DNA of the CDR3 is TGTGCCAGCAGGTCGGGGGCCGCGGGGGATTACACTGAAGCTTTCTTT.

This clone showed up just a few times. The chain uses TRBV5-4 and TRBJ2-1, with 11 bases matching TRBD2. V was clipped by 4 bases and J by 5 bases; unmatched bases: 8. This CDR3 contains 16 residues. The germline CDR1 and CDR2 sequences are SGHNT and YYREEE (reference sequence). This CDR3 reads CASSPEGLAAHNEQFF. The CDR3 DNA reads TGTGCCAGCAGCCCGGAGGGACTAGCGGCCCACAATGAGCAGTTCTTC.

This clone has more than one count but fewer than ten. The chain employs TRBV28 and TRBJ1-2; 8 bases are a match to TRBD1. Germline CDR1 is MDHEN and CDR2 is SYDVKM. Losses at the gene ends were 6 bases for V and 8 bases for J; bases not matched to a gene: 11. This CDR3 contains 14 residues. The CDR3 DNA reads TGTGCCAGCAGCACAGGGGGAGGGGAGGGAGGCTACACCTTC. Protein product: CASSTGGGEGGYTF.

Turning to this clone: Distinct nucleotide sequences in the sample also encode this CDR3. This chain links TRBV6-4 with TRBJ1-4; 10 bases agree with TRBD1. CDR1 MRHNA and CDR2 SNTAGT come from the germline V gene. The CDR3 runs to 16 residues. V lost 3 bases to trimming and J lost 8 bases; unmatched junction nucleotides: 9. CDR3 in amino acids: CASSELPGQGIEKLFF. CDR3 bases: TGTGCCAGCAGTGAGCTTCCGGGACAGGGGATCGAAAAACTGTTTTTT.